One sample yielded the 32 T cell receptor beta chains listed below, sequenced in a study of blood T cell repertoires in COVID-19. Generated by immunoSEQ multiplex PCR, the TCRdb table keeps only in-frame clones and is missing some. The sample consists of around 280,000 clones, roughly nine tenths of them appearing once. Sequencing input: peripheral blood. The origin of the receptors is a woman aged 50 to 60 who had recovered from COVID-19.

CDR3 DNA sequence: TGTGCCATCAGTGAGAAGGAGGGGAAAGAGGGCAATCAGCCCCAGCATTTT. Protein product: CAISEKEGKEGNQPQHF. The V and J genes are TRBV10-3 and TRBJ1-5, with D perhaps TRBD1 (5 bases). The V gene lost 2 bases and the J gene lost 2 bases, with 16 bases spanning the gap. The CDR3 extends over 17 amino acids. Germline V gene sequence: CDR1 ENHRY, CDR2 SYGVKD.

V usage is TRBV15 and J usage is TRBJ1-1; D unclear. Between the trimmed V and J ends, which lost 3 bases and 1 base, there was a span of 9 bases. The CDR3 totals 14 residues. From germline, CDR1 is LNHNV and CDR2 YYDKDF (reference sequence). Here the CDR3 DNA reads TGTGCCACCAGCAGGGAGGGCCCGAACACTGAAGCTTTCTTT. Its protein is CATSREGPNTEAFF.

This clone was seen just once. The chain couples TRBV7-9 to TRBJ1-4; a possible D gene is TRBD1 (6 bases). CDR3 length equals 13 residues. Germline loops: CDR1 SEHNR, CDR2 FQNEAQ (reference sequence). Trimming took off 2 bases at V and 7 bases at J, with 8 bases between the two ends. This CDR3 is CASSLRGIEKLFF. The CDR3 coding sequence is TGTGCCAGCAGCTTAAGGGGGATTGAAAAACTGTTTTTT.

The J gene is TRBJ2-2, the V gene TRBV10-3; TRBD1 might be the D (6 bases). This CDR3 region has 18 residues. Trimming left V 2 bases short and J 0 bases short, with 16 bases between. Germline V gene sequence: CDR1 ENHRY, CDR2 SYGVKD. The CDR3 reads CAISEEGWDTTNTGELFF. The CDR3 DNA is TGTGCCATCAGTGAGGAAGGATGGGACACTACGAACACCGGGGAGCTGTTTTTT.

The chain is built from TRBV29-1 and TRBJ1-1, with D maybe TRBD1 (6 bases). This CDR3 comprises 15 residues. Germline V CDR1 and CDR2: SQVTM, ANQGSEA. Between the trimmed V and J ends, which lost 5 bases and 1 base, there was a span of 17 bases. The CDR3 DNA reads as TGCAGCGTTTACCGGGGGGCAGGGTGGAACACTGAAGCTTTCTTT. Translated: CSVYRGAGWNTEAFF.

This clone was seen only once. The chain's CDR3 is CASSLRLAGGSAPHEQFF. CDR3 bases: TGTGCCAGCAGCCTCAGACTAGCGGGGGGTTCCGCCCCCCATGAGCAGTTCTTC. V usage is TRBV3-1 (or the pseudogene TRBV3-2) and J usage is TRBJ2-1, with TRBD2 identical over 13 bases. This CDR3 contains 18 residues. With 4 bases clipped from V and 8 bases from J, the junction kept 14 bases outside the gene matches. Germline CDR1 reads LGHDT; CDR2 reads YNNKEL (reference sequence).

This chain links TRBV20-1 with TRBJ1-2; 7 nucleotides align to TRBD1. CDR3 length: 14 residues. Trimming at V came to 3 bases and at J to 7 bases, leaving 11 bases not matched to a gene. The V gene's germline CDR1 is DFQATT and CDR2 SNEGSKA (reference sequence). CDR3 in amino acids: CSASPAIGGGGYTF. The CDR3, as DNA: TGCAGTGCTAGTCCAGCTATAGGGGGCGGTGGCTACACCTTC.

V is TRBV11-2 and J is TRBJ2-2, with 7 bases that match TRBD2. J gave up 7 bases and V 2 bases, and 10 bases lay outside the gene matches. This CDR3 region has 16 residues. From germline, CDR1 is SGHAT and CDR2 FQNNGV. Here the CDR3 reads CASSLRAGRLIGELFF. The CDR3 DNA follows: TGTGCCAGCAGCTTAAGAGCGGGGAGATTAATCGGGGAGCTGTTTTTT.

This clone came up once. The CDR3 reads CASSSSDSYGYTF. In nucleotides, the CDR3 is TGTGCCAGCAGCTCTTCGGACAGCTATGGCTACACCTTC. The chain uses TRBV7-2 and TRBJ1-2; D may be TRBD1 (6 bases). With 4 bases removed from V and 4 bases from J, the gap between germline ends came to 10 bases. The CDR3 totals 13 residues. Germline assignment: CDR1 SGHTA and CDR2 FQGNSA. The full variable domain, rest sourced from reference TRBV7-2 and TRBJ1-2, is GAGVSQSPSNKVTEKGKDVELRCDPISGHTALYWYRQSLGQGLEFLIYFQGNSAPDKSGLPSDRFSAERTGGSVSTLTIQRTQQEDSAVYLCASSSSDSYGYTFGSGTRLTVV.

The chain is built from TRBV5-5 and TRBJ2-1; 8 bases align to TRBD2. Germline V gene data show CDR1 as SGHKS and CDR2 as YYEKEE (reference sequence). This CDR3 spans 18 amino acids. The ends lost 6 bases at V and 8 bases at J; junction bases unmatched: 22. The CDR3 sequence: CASNFLLADRVSQDEQFF. The CDR3 DNA is TGTGCCAGCAACTTCTTACTAGCGGACCGAGTCAGTCAAGATGAGCAGTTCTTC.

The J gene is TRBJ2-7, the V gene TRBV7-2; 10 positions agree with TRBD1. The CDR3 covers 15 residues. The V gene's germline CDR1 is SGHTA and CDR2 FQGNSA. V shed 4 bases and J 0 bases; nucleotides not matched to a gene: 3. The CDR3 DNA reads as TGTGCCAGCAGCTCCGACAGGGGGCGCTCCTACGAGCAGTACTTC. Translated, it gives CASSSDRGRSYEQYF.

V usage is TRBV28 and J usage is TRBJ1-2; D is possibly TRBD1 (6 bases). The V end lost 7 bases, the J end lost 6 bases, and 18 bases lay between the germline ends. The CDR3 has 14 amino acids. The V gene's germline CDR1 is MDHEN and CDR2 SYDVKM. CDR3 sequence (DNA): TGTGCCAGCACCCACCCCCAGGGGCGTCATGGCTACACCTTC. Amino acids: CASTHPQGRHGYTF.

CDR3 nucleotides: TGTGCCATCAGTGAATTCGGACTAGCGGTGAACGAGCAGTACTTC. Protein: CAISEFGLAVNEQYF. J is TRBJ2-7 and V is TRBV10-3; 10 bases fit TRBD2. This CDR3 region has 15 residues. The germline CDR1 and CDR2 sequences are ENHRY and SYGVKD. V lost 3 bases and J lost 5; bases outside the gene matches: 7.

This chain links TRBV19 with TRBJ1-5; D gene unclear. The germline V and J ends were trimmed by 3 bases and 5 bases, with 14 bases remaining between them. This CDR3 has 15 amino acids. Germline values: CDR1 LNHDA, CDR2 SQIVND (reference sequence). The CDR3 here is CASSMSGRSDQPQHF. DNA of the CDR3: TGTGCCAGTAGTATGTCCGGGAGGTCCGATCAGCCCCAGCATTTT.

This sequence joins TRBV19 and TRBJ1-5, with 9 bases fitting TRBD1. This CDR3 contains 14 residues. V shed 8 bases and J 2 bases; nucleotides not matched to a gene: 4. The germline CDR1 and CDR2 sequences are LNHDA and SQIVND (reference sequence). CDR3 sequence reads: CASRRTGGNQPQHF. CDR3 DNA: TGTGCCAGTCGTCGGACAGGGGGCAATCAGCCCCAGCATTTT.

The sample holds a few counts of this clone. This rearrangement joins TRBV18 to TRBJ1-4, with D maybe TRBD1 (6 bases). In germline, CDR1 is KGHSH, CDR2 LQKENI. The length of the CDR3 is 15 residues. Trimming removed 3 bases at V and 5 bases at J, with 13 bases between. CDR3 amino acids: CASSPLQGSNEKLFF. The CDR3 coding sequence is TGTGCCAGCTCACCGCTACAGGGTTCAAATGAAAAACTGTTTTTT. The full variable domain, its missing parts supplied by reference TRBV18 and TRBJ1-4, is NAGVMQNPRHLVRRRGQEARLRCSPMKGHSHVYWYRQLPEEGLKFMVYLQKENIIDESGMPKERFSAEFPKEGPSILRIQQVVRGDSAAYFCASSPLQGSNEKLFFGSGTQLSVL.

V is TRBV7-6 and J is TRBJ1-5, with 9 bases identical to TRBD1. CDR1 and CDR2 (germline): SGHVS, FNYEAQ. The trim removed 0 bases at V and 6 bases at J, leaving 6 bases unmatched. The CDR3 totals 16 residues. The CDR3 sequence: CASSLAQDRGSQPQHF. CDR3 in DNA: TGTGCCAGCAGCTTAGCGCAAGACAGGGGGAGTCAGCCCCAGCATTTT. Filled out from reference TRBV7-6 and TRBJ1-5, the complete variable domain reads GAGVSQSPRYKVTKRGQDVALRCDPISGHVSLYWYRQALGQGPEFLTYFNYEAQQDKSGLPNDRFSAERPEGSISTLTIQRTEQRDSAMYRCASSLAQDRGSQPQHFGDGTRLSIL.

The CDR3 nucleotides read TGTGCCAGTAGTATCGGGAACCCCCGAAATGAAGCTTTCTTT. Protein product: CASSIGNPRNEAFF. V gene TRBV19 combines with J gene TRBJ1-1; D not certain. Germline-derived CDR1 and CDR2 are LNHDA and SQIVND (reference sequence). V lost 3 bases, J lost 7 bases, and 15 bases lay in between. The CDR3 covers 14 residues.

The rearrangement links TRBV7-3 to TRBJ2-1, with TRBD1 matching over 9 bases. The CDR3 has 15 amino acids. Trimming at V came to 5 bases and at J to 7 bases, leaving 9 bases not matched to a gene. Germline CDR1 SGHTA, CDR2 FQGTGA. CDR3 region: CASSLSRTGANEQFF. DNA of the CDR3: TGTGCCAGCAGCCTATCGAGGACAGGGGCGAATGAGCAGTTCTTC.

For this clone: The sample carries other DNA sequences with the same CDR3. CDR3 in DNA: TGTGCCAGCTCACCCTCAGGGAACACTGAAGCTTTCTTT. This codes for CASSPSGNTEAFF. V and J are TRBV18 and TRBJ1-1, with no clear D. Trimming removed 3 bases from V and 1 base from J, with 6 bases in between. The CDR3 has 13 amino acids. In germline, CDR1 is KGHSH, CDR2 LQKENI.

V and J are TRBV5-1 and TRBJ1-1; D is undetermined. The germline V and J ends were trimmed by 2 bases and 8 bases, with 13 bases remaining between them. The V gene's germline CDR1 is SGHRS and CDR2 YFSETQ. The CDR3 is 13 residues long. In DNA form, the CDR3 reads TGCGCCAGCAGCTTAACCAGAGGGTGGGAAGCTTTCTTT. It specifies CASSLTRGWEAFF.

This clone appeared once. The chain recombines TRBV30 with TRBJ2-3; TRBD2 aligns across 7 bases. CDR1 GTSNPN and CDR2 SVGIG come from the germline V gene (reference sequence). This CDR3 is built from 15 residues. The V and J ends lost 5 bases and 0 bases, in that order; junction bases with no gene match: 8. The CDR3 spells CAWFWAGVSTDTQYF. The DNA of the CDR3 is TGTGCCTGGTTCTGGGCGGGGGTAAGCACAGATACGCAGTATTTT.

This chain uses TRBV7-3 with TRBJ2-1; 11 positions agree with TRBD2. CDR3 length: 15 residues. V shed 6 bases and J 4 bases; nucleotides not matched to a gene: 5. CDR1 SGHTA and CDR2 FQGTGA come from the germline V gene. The CDR3 DNA sequence: TGTGCCAGCAGGTCGACTAGCGGGAATTACAATGAGCAGTTCTTC. This encodes CASRSTSGNYNEQFF.

The genes are TRBV5-1 and TRBJ2-5; weak D call: TRBD1 (6 bases). The CDR3 sequence is 15 residues long. CDR1 and CDR2 (germline): SGHRS, YFSETQ. The V end lost 0 bases, the J end lost 3 bases, and 12 bases lay between the germline ends. The CDR3 sequence: CASSLAWGQKETQYF. The CDR3 nucleotides are TGCGCCAGCAGCTTGGCTTGGGGGCAGAAAGAGACCCAGTACTTC.

This sequence joins TRBV9 and TRBJ1-4; no reliable D call. CDR3 length: 14 residues. V was trimmed by 4 bases and J by 8 bases, leaving 15 bases between them. Germline lookup yields CDR1 SGDLS and CDR2 YYNGEE. CDR3 nucleotide sequence: TGTGCCAGCAGCCCCCGTACGTCTATCGAAAAACTGTTTTTT. Translation: CASSPRTSIEKLFF. Drawing the rest from reference TRBV9 and TRBJ1-4, the complete variable domain is DSGVTQTPKHLITATGQRVTLRCSPRSGDLSVYWYQQSLDQGLQFLIQYYNGEERAKGNILERFSAQQFPDLHSELNLSSLELGDSALYFCASSPRTSIEKLFFGSGTQLSVL.

The rearrangement links TRBV19 to TRBJ2-2; the D gene is possibly TRBD2 (6 bases). V lost 11 bases and J 0 bases, leaving 13 bases between the germline ends. In germline, CDR1 is LNHDA, CDR2 SQIVND (reference sequence). The CDR3 consists of 14 residues. DNA for the CDR3: TGTGCCTCAACCTCGGGGGCGAACACCGGGGAGCTGTTTTTT. Amino acids: CASTSGANTGELFF.

The gene calls are TRBV9 and TRBJ1-1; D gene ambiguous. CDR1 and CDR2 (germline): SGDLS, YYNGEE. CDR3 size: 12 residues. Trimming pared 3 bases from V and 1 base from J, leaving 4 bases between. The CDR3 spells CASSGGNTEAFF. The DNA for the CDR3 is TGTGCCAGCAGCGGAGGGAACACTGAAGCTTTCTTT.

V usage is TRBV18 and J usage is TRBJ2-3; 7 bases match TRBD2. CDR1 KGHSH and CDR2 LQKENI come from the germline V gene. The CDR3 has 15 residues. V dropped 2 bases and J dropped 9; count of bases not matched to a gene: 11. CDR3 protein: CASSPEASGKATQYF. As DNA, the CDR3 is TGTGCCAGCTCACCAGAGGCTAGCGGAAAGGCCACGCAGTATTTT. The entire variable domain, with the rest obtained from reference TRBV18 and TRBJ2-3, is as follows: NAGVMQNPRHLVRRRGQEARLRCSPMKGHSHVYWYRQLPEEGLKFMVYLQKENIIDESGMPKERFSAEFPKEGPSILRIQQVVRGDSAAYFCASSPEASGKATQYFGPGTRLTVL.

V usage is TRBV28 and J usage is TRBJ2-1; 14 bases agree with TRBD2. Germline CDR1 reads MDHEN; CDR2 reads SYDVKM. The CDR3 is 15 residues long. V was pared by 10 bases and J by 4 bases, with 6 bases of the junction left unmatched. The CDR3 sequence is CAIRLAGGEYNEQFF. The CDR3 DNA sequence: TGTGCCATACGACTAGCGGGAGGGGAGTACAATGAGCAGTTCTTC.

The chain joins TRBV28 to TRBJ1-5; D gene uncertain. This CDR3 is built from 15 residues. Germline loops: CDR1 MDHEN, CDR2 SYDVKM. V lost 1 base to trimming and J lost 9 bases, with 16 bases between them. The CDR3 sequence: CASSLFTAPARPQHF. Written as DNA, the CDR3 is TGTGCCAGCAGTTTATTCACAGCCCCGGCTCGGCCCCAGCATTTT.

The V and J genes are TRBV28 and TRBJ1-2; 10 nucleotides match TRBD1. Unmatched junction bases numbered 7, after V lost 7 bases and J lost 5 bases. Germline V gene data show CDR1 as MDHEN and CDR2 as SYDVKM. The CDR3 sequence is 14 residues long. CDR3 DNA: TGTGCCAGCATCATACCGGGACAGGGGTATGGCTACACCTTC. Encoded protein: CASIIPGQGYGYTF.

This chain connects TRBV9 to TRBJ2-7; D uncertain. The CDR3 has 13 residues. Per germline, CDR1 SGDLS and CDR2 YYNGEE. The V end lost 0 bases, the J end lost 3 bases, and 7 bases lay between the germline ends. The CDR3 region has the DNA TGTGCCAGCAGCGTAGATAGCAACTACGAGCAGTACTTC. It is translated as CASSVDSNYEQYF.